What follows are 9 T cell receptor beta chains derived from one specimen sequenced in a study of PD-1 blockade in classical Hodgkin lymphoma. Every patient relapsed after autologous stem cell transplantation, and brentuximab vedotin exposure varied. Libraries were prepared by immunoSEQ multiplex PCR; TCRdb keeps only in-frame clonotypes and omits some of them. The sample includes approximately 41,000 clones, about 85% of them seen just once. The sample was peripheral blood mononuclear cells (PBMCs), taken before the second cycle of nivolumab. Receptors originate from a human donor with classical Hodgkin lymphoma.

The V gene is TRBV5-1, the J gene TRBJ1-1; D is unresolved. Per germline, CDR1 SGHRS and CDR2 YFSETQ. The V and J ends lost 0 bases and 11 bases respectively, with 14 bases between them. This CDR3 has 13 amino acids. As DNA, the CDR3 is TGCGCCAGCAGCTTGGAGGTACGGGGATGGGCTTTCTTT. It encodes CASSLEVRGWAFF.

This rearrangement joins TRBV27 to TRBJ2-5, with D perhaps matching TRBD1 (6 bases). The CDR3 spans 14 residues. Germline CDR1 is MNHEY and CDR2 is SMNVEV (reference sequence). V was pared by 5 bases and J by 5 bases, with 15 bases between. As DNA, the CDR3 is TGTGCCAGCAGTACGCTTACAGGGTTGGAGACCCAGTACTTC. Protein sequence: CASSTLTGLETQYF.

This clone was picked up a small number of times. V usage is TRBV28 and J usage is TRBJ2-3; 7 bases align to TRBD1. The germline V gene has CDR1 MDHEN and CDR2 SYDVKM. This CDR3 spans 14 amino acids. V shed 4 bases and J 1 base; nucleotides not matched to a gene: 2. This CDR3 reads CASSSTGGTDTQYF. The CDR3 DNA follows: TGTGCCAGCAGTTCCACAGGGGGCACAGATACGCAGTATTTT. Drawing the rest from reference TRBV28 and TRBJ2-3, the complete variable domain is DVKVTQSSRYLVKRTGEKVFLECVQDMDHENMFWYRQDPGLGLRLIYFSYDVKMKEKGDIPEGYSVSREKKERFSLILESASTNQTSMYLCASSSTGGTDTQYFGPGTRLTVL.

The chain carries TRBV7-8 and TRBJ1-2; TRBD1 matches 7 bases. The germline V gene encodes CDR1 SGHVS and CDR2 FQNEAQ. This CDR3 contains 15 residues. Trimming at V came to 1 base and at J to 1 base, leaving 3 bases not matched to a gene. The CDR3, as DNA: TGTGCCAGCAGCTTAGGGGGACAGATTAACTATGGCTACACCTTC. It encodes CASSLGGQINYGYTF.

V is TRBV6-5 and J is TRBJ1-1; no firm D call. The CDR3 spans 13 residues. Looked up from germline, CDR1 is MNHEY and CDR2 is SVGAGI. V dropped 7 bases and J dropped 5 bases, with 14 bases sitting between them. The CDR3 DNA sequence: TGTGCCAGCACCCCATTCCCGGGTACTGAAGCTTTCTTT. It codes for CASTPFPGTEAFF.

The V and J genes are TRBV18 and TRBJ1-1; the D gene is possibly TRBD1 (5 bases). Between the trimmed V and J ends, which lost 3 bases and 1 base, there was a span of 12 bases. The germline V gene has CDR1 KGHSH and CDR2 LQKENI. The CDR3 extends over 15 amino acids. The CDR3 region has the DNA TGTGCCAGCTCACCCAATACAGGTCCGAACACTGAAGCTTTCTTT. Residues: CASSPNTGPNTEAFF. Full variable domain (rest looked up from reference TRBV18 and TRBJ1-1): NAGVMQNPRHLVRRRGQEARLRCSPMKGHSHVYWYRQLPEEGLKFMVYLQKENIIDESGMPKERFSAEFPKEGPSILRIQQVVRGDSAAYFCASSPNTGPNTEAFFGQGTRLTVV.

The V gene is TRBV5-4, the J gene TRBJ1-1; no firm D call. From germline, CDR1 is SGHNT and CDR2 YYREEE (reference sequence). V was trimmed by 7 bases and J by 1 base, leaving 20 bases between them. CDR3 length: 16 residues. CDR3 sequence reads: CASGTGFGFANTEAFF. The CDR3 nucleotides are TGTGCCAGCGGAACGGGTTTTGGTTTCGCGAACACTGAAGCTTTCTTT.

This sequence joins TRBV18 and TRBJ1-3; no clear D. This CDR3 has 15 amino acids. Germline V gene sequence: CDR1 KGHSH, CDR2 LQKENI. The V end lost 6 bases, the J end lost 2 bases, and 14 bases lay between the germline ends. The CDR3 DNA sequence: TGTGCCAGCTCCCCTGACGAGGGTGCTGGAAACACCATATATTTT. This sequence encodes CASSPDEGAGNTIYF.

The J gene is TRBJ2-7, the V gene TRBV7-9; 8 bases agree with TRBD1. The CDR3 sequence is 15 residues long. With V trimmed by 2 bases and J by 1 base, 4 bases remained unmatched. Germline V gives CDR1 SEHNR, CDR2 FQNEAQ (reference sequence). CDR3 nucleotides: TGTGCCAGCAGCTTATTTGGACAGGGTTCCTACGAGCAGTACTTC. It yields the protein CASSLFGQGSYEQYF. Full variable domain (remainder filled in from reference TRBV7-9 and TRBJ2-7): DTGVSQNPRHKITKRGQNVTFRCDPISEHNRLYWYRQTLGQGPEFLTYFQNEAQLEKSRLLSDRFSAERPKGSFSTLEIQRTEQGDSAMYLCASSLFGQGSYEQYFGPGTRLTVT.